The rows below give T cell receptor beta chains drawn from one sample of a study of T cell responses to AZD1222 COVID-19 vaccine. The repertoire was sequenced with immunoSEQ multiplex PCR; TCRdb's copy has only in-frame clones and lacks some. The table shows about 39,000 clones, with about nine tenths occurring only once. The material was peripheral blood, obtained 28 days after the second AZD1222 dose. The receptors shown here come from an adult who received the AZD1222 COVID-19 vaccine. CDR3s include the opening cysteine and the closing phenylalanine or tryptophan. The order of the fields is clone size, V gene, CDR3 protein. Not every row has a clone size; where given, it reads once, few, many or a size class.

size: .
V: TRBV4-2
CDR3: CASSQEPSLSSGNTIYF

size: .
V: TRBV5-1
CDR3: CASRRDTEAFF

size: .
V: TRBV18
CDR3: CASSPIPGTGNGGTQYF

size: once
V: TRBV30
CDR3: CAWSPGSGNTIYF

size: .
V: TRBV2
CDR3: CASSGTGSTGYTF

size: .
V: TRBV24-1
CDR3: CATPDIFRTEAFF

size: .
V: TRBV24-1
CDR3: CATSGNMGVGTQYF

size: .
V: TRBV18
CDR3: CASSPGMDQPQHF

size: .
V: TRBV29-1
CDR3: CSVVTQKGPQHF

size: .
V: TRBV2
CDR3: CASALSGRTDTQYF

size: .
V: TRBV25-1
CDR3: CASSERRSATGYTF

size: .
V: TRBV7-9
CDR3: CASSLGLAGIGELFF

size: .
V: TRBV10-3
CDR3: CAISEPQGASGRLDEQFF

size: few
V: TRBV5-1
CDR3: CASSLSDPTGELFF

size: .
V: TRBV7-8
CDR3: CASSRTSGRSSYNEQFF

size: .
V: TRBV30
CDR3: CAWSPGRSYNEQFF